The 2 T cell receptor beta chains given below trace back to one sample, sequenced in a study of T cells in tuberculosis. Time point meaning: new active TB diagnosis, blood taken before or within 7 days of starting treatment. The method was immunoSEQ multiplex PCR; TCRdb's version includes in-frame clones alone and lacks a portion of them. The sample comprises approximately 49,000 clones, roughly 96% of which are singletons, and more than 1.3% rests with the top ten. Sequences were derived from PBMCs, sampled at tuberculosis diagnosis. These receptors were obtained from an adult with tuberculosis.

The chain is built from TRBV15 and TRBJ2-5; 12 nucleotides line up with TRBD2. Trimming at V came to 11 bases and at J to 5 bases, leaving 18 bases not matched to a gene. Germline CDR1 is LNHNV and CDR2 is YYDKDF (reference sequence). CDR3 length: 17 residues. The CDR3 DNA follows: TGTGCCGACCTCGACACGACTAGCGGGAGTCGGGGGGAGACCCAGTACTTC. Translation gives CADLDTTSGSRGETQYF.

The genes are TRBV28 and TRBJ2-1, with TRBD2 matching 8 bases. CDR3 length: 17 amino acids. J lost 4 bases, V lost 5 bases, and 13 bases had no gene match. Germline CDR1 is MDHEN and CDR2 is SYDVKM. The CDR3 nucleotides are TGTGCCAGCAGTCGCCCCATAGCGGGAAATTCTTACAATGAGCAGTTCTTC. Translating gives CASSRPIAGNSYNEQFF.